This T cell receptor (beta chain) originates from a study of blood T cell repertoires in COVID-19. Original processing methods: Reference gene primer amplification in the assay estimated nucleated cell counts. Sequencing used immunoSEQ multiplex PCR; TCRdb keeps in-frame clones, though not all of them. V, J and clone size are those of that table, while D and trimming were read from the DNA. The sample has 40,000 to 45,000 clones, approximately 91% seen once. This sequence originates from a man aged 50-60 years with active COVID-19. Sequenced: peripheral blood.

The CDR3 region is CASSVAPDLHEQYF. The CDR3 nucleotides are TGTGCCAGCAGCGTAGCCCCGGACTTGCACGAGCAGTACTTC. This chain uses TRBV9 with TRBJ2-7; tentatively, D is TRBD2 (5 bases). V lost 0 bases to trimming and J lost 5 bases, with 12 bases between them. Germline CDR1 is SGDLS and CDR2 is YYNGEE. The CDR3 sequence is 14 residues long.